This entry concerns a single T cell receptor beta chain. What it binds is unknown. The data originate from a study of radiation and T cells in renal cell carcinoma. The time point denotes: blood 4 weeks post-SBRT, at nephrectomy. Treatment here: 15 Gy SBRT to primary tumor, nephrectomy 4 weeks later. Nephrectomy followed 15 Gy stereotactic body radiation by 4 weeks. Blood was sampled at baseline, 2 weeks and 4 weeks after SBRT. Trimming removed 1 base from V and 5 bases from J; junction bases left unmatched: 13. CDR3 length equals 17 residues. Germline CDR1 and CDR2: SGHAT and FQNNGV. The study, taken as a whole, reports: Pretreatment tumor biopsies were lacking, so baseline clonotypes are unknown. In blood, top tumor clones expanded by 2 weeks, shrinking by 4.

Sequencing used immunoSEQ multiplex PCR; TCRdb keeps in-frame clones, though not all of them. The sample consists of 120,000 to 150,000 clones, around 88% of them appearing once. The J gene is TRBJ2-5, the V gene TRBV11-2, with 7 bases identical to TRBD2. The sequences come from blood, collected from a patient whose treatment included radiotherapy and nephrectomy. This clonotype was sampled from a woman aged 50 to 60 with renal cell carcinoma. The CDR3 DNA is TGTGCCAGCAGCTTAGGGCCGGGGGGATCAGGTGGCGAGACCCAGTACTTC. Amino acids: CASSLGPGGSGGETQYF.